This T cell receptor beta chain was captured by sequencing in a study of CD8 T cells in ankylosing spondylitis. Study results and limitations: With a CD8+ phenotype, disease-linked clones were relatively rare in peripheral blood.

This clonotype was counted at least ten times. Its specificity is unknown. V was trimmed by 1 base and J by 0 bases, leaving 7 bases between them. Germline lookup yields CDR1 SGHKS and CDR2 YYEKEE (reference sequence). The CDR3 extends over 14 amino acids. Quantitative 5'-RACE with molecular barcodes was used to make the TCR beta libraries. Via MiXCR, TCRdb re-called the 5' RACE reads, giving one row per CDR3 protein. Among around 250,000 distinct CDR3 sequences listed, roughly 10% were seen once. The origin of this receptor is a male donor with ankylosing spondylitis or in good health (not recorded which). The rearrangement uses TRBV5-5 and TRBJ1-1, with no clear D. The sample consisted of blood, either unsorted or a sorted T cell fraction (not recorded which). The CDR3 DNA follows: TGTGCCAGCAGCTTGCAGAGAATGAACACTGAAGCTTTCTTT. Protein: CASSLQRMNTEAFF.